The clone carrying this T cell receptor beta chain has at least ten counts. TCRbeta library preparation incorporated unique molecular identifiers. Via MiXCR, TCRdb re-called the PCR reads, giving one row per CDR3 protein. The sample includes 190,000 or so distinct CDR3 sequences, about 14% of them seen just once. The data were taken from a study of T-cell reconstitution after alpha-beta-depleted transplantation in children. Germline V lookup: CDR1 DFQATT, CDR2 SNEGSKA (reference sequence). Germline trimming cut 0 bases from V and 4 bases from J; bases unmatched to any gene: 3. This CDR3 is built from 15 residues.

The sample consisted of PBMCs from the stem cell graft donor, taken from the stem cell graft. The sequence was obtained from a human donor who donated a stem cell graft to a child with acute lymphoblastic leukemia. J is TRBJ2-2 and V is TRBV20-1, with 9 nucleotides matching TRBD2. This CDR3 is CSARDGGRATGELFF. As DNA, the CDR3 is TGCAGTGCTAGAGATGGCGGGAGGGCCACCGGGGAGCTGTTTTTT.